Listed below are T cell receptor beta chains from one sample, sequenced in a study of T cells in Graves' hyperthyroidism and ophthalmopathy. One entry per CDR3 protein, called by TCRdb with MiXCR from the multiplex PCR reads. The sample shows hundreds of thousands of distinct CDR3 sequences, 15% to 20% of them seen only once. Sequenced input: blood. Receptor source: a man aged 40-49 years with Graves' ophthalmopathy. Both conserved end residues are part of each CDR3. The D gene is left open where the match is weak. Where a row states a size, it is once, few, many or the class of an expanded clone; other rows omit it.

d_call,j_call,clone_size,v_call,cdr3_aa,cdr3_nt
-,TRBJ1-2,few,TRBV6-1,CASSTRDTYYGYTF,TGTGCCAGCAGTACCCGGGACACCTACTATGGCTACACCTTC
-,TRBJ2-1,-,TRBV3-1,CASSQGSGLTYNEQFF,TGTGCCAGCAGCCAAGGTTCGGGGTTAACCTACAATGAGCAGTTCTTC
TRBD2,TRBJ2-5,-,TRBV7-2,CASGYPPTGTSGRPRETQYF,TGTGCCAGCGGATACCCCCCTACCGGGACTAGCGGGAGGCCCAGGGAGACCCAGTACTTC
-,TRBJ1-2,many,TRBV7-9,CASSLGANYGYTF,TGTGCCAGCAGCTTGGGGGCTAACTATGGCTACACCTTC
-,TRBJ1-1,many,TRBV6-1,CASSEGPGLANTEAFF,TGTGCCAGCAGTGAGGGACCCGGGTTGGCGAACACTGAAGCTTTCTTT
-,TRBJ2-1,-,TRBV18,CASSPTTGESSYNEQFF,TGTGCCAGCTCACCCACGACGGGTGAAAGCTCCTACAATGAGCAGTTCTTC
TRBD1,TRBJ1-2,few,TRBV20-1,CSARGVTGNFNYGYTF,TGCAGTGCTAGAGGGGTGACAGGGAACTTTAACTATGGCTACACCTTC
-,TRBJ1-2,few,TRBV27,CASSLTTGYSYGYTF,TGTGCCAGCAGTTTAACCACAGGGTACAGCTATGGCTACACCTTC
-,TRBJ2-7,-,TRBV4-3,CASSQEMGAEQYF,TGCGCCAGCAGCCAAGAGATGGGGGCCGAGCAGTACTTC
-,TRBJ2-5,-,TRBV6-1,CASSEPGLGETQYF,TGTGCCAGCAGTGAACCTGGATTAGGGGAGACCCAGTACTTC
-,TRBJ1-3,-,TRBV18,CASSLAGAPGNTIYF,TGTGCCAGCTCACTCGCAGGGGCTCCTGGAAACACCATATATTTT
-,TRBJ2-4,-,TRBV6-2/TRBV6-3,CASSYGQGSQNIQYF,TGTGCCAGCAGTTACGGCCAGGGATCCCAAAACATTCAGTACTTC
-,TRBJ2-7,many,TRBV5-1,CASSPLAGATYEQYF,TGCGCCAGCAGCCCCTTGGCAGGGGCCACCTACGAGCAGTACTTC
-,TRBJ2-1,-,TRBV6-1,CASTPTANNEQFF,TGTGCCAGCACGCCGACGGCAAACAATGAGCAGTTCTTC
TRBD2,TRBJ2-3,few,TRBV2,CASEEGGTSGGDTQYF,TGTGCCAGCGAGGAGGGGGGGACTAGCGGAGGAGATACGCAGTATTTT
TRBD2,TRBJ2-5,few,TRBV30,CAWSEASGIQETQYF,TGTGCCTGGAGTGAGGCTAGCGGAATCCAAGAGACCCAGTACTTC
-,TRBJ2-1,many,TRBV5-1,CASSSGQGFYNEQFF,TGCGCCAGCAGTAGCGGTCAGGGATTCTACAATGAGCAGTTCTTC
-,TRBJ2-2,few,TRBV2,CASSETAWGELFF,TGTGCCAGCAGTGAAACAGCCTGGGGGGAGCTGTTTTTT
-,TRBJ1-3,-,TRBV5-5,CASSFELISGNTIYF,TGTGCCAGCAGCTTCGAACTGATCTCTGGAAACACCATATATTTT
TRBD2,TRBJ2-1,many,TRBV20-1,CSVHTSGSGYNEQFF,TGCAGTGTGCATACTAGCGGGAGTGGGTACAATGAGCAGTTCTTC
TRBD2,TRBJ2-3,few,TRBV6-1,CASRWEGQTTDTQYF,TGTGCCAGCAGATGGGAGGGCCAGACCACAGATACGCAGTATTTT
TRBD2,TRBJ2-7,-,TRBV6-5,CASSYSAGGLAHEQYF,TGTGCCAGCAGTTACTCGGCGGGGGGACTAGCCCACGAGCAGTACTTC
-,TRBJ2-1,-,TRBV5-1,CASSGQGRPNEQFF,TGCGCCAGCAGCGGCCAGGGACGGCCTAATGAGCAGTTCTTC
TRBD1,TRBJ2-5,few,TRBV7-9,CASSPRQGRQETQYF,TGTGCCAGCAGCCCACGACAGGGCCGCCAAGAGACCCAGTACTTC
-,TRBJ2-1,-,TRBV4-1,CASSQDGTALSYEQFF,TGCGCCAGCAGCCAAGATGGTACAGCACTCTCCTACGAGCAGTTCTTC
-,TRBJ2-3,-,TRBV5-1,CASSSLGYGDTQYF,TGTGCCAGCAGCAGCCTGGGCTACGGAGATACGCAGTATTTT
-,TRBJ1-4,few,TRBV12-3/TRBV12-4,CASLPSSGKLFF,TGTGCCTCCCTCCCTTCGTCCGGAAAACTGTTTTTT
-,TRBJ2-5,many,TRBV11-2,CASSSHRFGWETQYF,TGTGCCAGCAGCTCCCATCGGTTCGGGTGGGAGACCCAGTACTTC
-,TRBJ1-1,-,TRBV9,CASRPDGGTEAFF,TGTGCCAGCAGACCGGACGGGGGCACTGAAGCTTTCTTT
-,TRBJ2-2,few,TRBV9,CASSVAVVNTGELFF,TGTGCCAGCAGCGTAGCGGTCGTCAACACCGGGGAGCTGTTTTTT
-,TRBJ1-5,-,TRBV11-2,CASSLGPGEQYFGPGNQPQHF,-
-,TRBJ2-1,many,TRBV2,CASRMGNEQFF,TGTGCCAGCCGGATGGGCAATGAGCAGTTCTTC
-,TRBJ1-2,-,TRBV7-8,CASSPPGPKNYGYTF,TGTGCCAGCAGCCCTCCGGGTCCCAAAAACTATGGCTACACCTTC
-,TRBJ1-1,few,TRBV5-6,CASSLVQGTEAFF,TGTGCCAGCAGCTTGGTCCAGGGCACTGAAGCTTTCTTT
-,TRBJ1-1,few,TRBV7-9,CASSGEVRNTEAFF,TGTGCCAGCAGCGGGGAGGTACGGAACACTGAAGCTTTCTTT
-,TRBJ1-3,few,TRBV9,CASSVAGTRGSGNTIYF,TGTGCCAGCAGCGTAGCGGGGACTAGGGGAAGTGGAAACACCATATATTTT
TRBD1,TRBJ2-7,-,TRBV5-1,CASSLGQVTGEQYF,TGCGCCAGCTCCCTTGGACAGGTGACGGGGGAGCAGTACTTC
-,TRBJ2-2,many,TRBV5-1,CASSPGAFNTGELFF,TGCGCCAGCAGCCCCGGTGCCTTCAACACCGGGGAGCTGTTTTTT
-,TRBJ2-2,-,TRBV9,CASSEGWSSYTGELFF,TGTGCCAGCAGTGAGGGGTGGTCCTCTTACACCGGGGAGCTGTTTTTT
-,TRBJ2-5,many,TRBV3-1,CASSQGGGLETQYF,TGTGCCAGCAGCCAAGGAGGTGGGCTTGAGACCCAGTACTTC
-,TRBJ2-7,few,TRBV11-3,CAPYEQYF,TGTGCCCCCTACGAGCAGTACTTC
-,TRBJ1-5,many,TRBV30,CAWSMGMTRPQHF,TGTGCCTGGAGTATGGGTATGACTCGGCCCCAGCATTTT
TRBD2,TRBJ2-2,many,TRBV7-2,CASSLPVGVAGVVGELFF,TGTGCCAGCAGCCTGCCAGTTGGGGTAGCGGGAGTGGTCGGGGAGCTGTTTTTT
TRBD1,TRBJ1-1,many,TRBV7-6,CASSLPGTGLNTEAFF,TGTGCCAGCAGCTTACCCGGGACAGGGTTGAACACTGAAGCTTTCTTT
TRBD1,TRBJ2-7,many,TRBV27,CASSLDRGRVGSYEQYF,TGTGCCAGCAGCCTAGACAGGGGGCGCGTCGGCTCCTACGAGCAGTACTTC
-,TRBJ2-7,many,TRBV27,CASSLGHNPLAEQYF,TGTGCCAGCAGTCTCGGACACAACCCCCTCGCTGAGCAGTACTTC
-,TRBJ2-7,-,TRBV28,CASSPTGRGANVQYF,TGTGCCAGCAGCCCTACAGGACGGGGGGCGAATGTGCAGTACTTC